This T cell receptor (beta chain) was captured in a study of response to subunit inactivated influenza vaccine. Study outcomes and limitations: Each seasonal flu vaccination may recruit only limited new T cells, authors suggested.

TCRdb fed the RT-PCR reads into MiXCR, producing one record per CDR3 protein. Among about 170,000 distinct CDR3 sequences, about 12% were seen once, and the ten largest hold roughly 29%. Of note for this clonotype: The antigen remains undetermined.

Trimming cost V 2 bases and J 7 bases, with 11 bases left between them. The CDR3 is 14 residues long. CDR1 and CDR2 (germline): MNHEY, SVGAGI. Separately, the same data were catalogued under a study of T cells expressing NK-cell markers. This second report adds: 5'RACE template switching built TCR beta cDNA with unique molecular identifiers. Expanded NKG2C+ T cell clones were not confirmed as HCMV-specific.

Source: CD8+ T cells sorted from PBMCs, taken 12 days after vaccination. The TCR was taken from a man aged 50 to 60 who received an inactivated influenza vaccine. V and J are TRBV6-5 and TRBJ1-4; D is uncertain. CDR3 sequence: CASSYGAAAEKLFF. CDR3 DNA: TGTGCCAGCAGTTACGGTGCGGCAGCTGAAAAACTGTTTTTT.